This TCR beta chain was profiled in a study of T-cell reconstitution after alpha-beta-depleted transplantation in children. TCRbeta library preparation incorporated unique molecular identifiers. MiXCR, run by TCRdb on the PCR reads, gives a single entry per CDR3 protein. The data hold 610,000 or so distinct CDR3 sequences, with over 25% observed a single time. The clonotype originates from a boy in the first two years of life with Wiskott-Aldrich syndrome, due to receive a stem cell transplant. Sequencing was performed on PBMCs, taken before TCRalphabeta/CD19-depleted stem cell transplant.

Here the CDR3 DNA reads TGTGCCATCAGTGTGGGACTAGCGGGAGGAGAGACCCAGTACTTC. This encodes CAISVGLAGGETQYF. This chain connects TRBV10-3 to TRBJ2-5; 15 bases are a match to TRBD2. CDR1 and CDR2 from the germline V gene are ENHRY and SYGVKD. This CDR3 is 15 amino acids long. V dropped 4 bases and J dropped 4; count of bases not matched to a gene: 1.